This T cell receptor beta chain was captured in a study of identical twins. Whole-study findings and limits: The more abundant beta clonotypes in cord blood had fewer insertions, and memory repertoires did not show this.

In TCRdb, the 5' RACE reads were re-called with MiXCR into one record per CDR3 protein. This sample has 200,000 to 300,000 distinct CDR3 sequences, with roughly a tenth found just once. Germline loops: CDR1 MNHEY, CDR2 SVGAGI. The CDR3 totals 17 residues. The V gene end was trimmed by 5 bases and the J gene end by 5 bases; junction bases not matched to a gene: 13. Concerning this clonotype: Antigen unknown.

Sequenced material: memory T cells sorted from blood. The source of this sequence is a man aged 45 to 65 in good health. The chain couples TRBV6-5 to TRBJ1-5; 9 bases fit TRBD1. The CDR3 coding sequence is TGTGCCAGCAGTCCCTCGGGCCGGGACAGGGTTCATCAGCCCCAGCATTTT. This sequence encodes CASSPSGRDRVHQPQHF.